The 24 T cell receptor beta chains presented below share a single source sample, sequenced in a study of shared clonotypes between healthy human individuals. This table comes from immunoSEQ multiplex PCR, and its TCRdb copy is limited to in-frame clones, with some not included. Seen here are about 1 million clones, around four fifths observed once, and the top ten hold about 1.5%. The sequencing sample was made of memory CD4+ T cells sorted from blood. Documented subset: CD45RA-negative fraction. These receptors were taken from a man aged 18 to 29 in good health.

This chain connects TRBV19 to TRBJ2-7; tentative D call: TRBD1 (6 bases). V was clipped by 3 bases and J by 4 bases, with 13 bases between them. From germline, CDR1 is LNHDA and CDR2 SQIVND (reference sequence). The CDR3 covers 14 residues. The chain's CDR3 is CASSIYWGPYEQYF. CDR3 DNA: TGTGCCAGTAGTATCTATTGGGGGCCGTACGAGCAGTACTTC.

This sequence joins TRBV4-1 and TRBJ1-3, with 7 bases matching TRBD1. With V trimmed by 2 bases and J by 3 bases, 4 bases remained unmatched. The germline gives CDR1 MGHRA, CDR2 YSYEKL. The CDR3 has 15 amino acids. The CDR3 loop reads CASSQRGLSGNTIYF. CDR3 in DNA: TGCGCCAGCAGCCAAAGGGGGCTAAGTGGAAACACCATATATTTT.

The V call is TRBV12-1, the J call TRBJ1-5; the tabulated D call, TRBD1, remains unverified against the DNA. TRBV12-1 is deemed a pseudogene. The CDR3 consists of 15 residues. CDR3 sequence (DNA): TGTGCCAGCAGCTTTGCGCACACAGAAAGGCAGCCCCAGCATTTT. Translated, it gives CASSFAHTERQPQHF.

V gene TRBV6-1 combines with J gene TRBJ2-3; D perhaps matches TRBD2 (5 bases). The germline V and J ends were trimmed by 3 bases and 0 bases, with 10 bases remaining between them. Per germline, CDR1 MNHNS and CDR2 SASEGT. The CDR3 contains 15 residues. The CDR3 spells CASSDLGVSTDTQYF. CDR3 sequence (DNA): TGTGCCAGCAGTGACCTCGGGGTAAGCACAGATACGCAGTATTTT.

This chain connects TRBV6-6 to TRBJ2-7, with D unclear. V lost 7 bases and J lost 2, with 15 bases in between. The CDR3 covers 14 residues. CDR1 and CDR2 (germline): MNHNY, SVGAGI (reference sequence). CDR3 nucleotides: TGTGCCAGCATTAAATCCGGGTCACCCTACGAGCAGTACTTC. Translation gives CASIKSGSPYEQYF.

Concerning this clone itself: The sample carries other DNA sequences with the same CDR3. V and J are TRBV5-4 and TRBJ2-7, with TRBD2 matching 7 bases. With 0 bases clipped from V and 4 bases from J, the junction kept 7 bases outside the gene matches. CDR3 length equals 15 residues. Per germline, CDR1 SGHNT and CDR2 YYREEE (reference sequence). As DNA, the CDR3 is TGTGCCAGCAGCTTGGATGGGGGAGGGAATTACGAGCAGTACTTC. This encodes CASSLDGGGNYEQYF.

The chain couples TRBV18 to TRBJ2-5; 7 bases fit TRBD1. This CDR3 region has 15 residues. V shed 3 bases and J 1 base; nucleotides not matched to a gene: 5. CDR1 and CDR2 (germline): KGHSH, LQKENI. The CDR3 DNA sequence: TGTGCCAGCTCACCTAGAGACAGGGTCCAAGAGACCCAGTACTTC. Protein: CASSPRDRVQETQYF.

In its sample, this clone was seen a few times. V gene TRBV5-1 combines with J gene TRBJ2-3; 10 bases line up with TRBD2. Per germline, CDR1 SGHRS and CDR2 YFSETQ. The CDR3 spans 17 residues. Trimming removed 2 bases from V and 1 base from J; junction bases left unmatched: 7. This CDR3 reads CASSFLAGGGGTDTQYF. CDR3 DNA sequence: TGCGCCAGCAGCTTCTTAGCGGGAGGCGGAGGCACAGATACGCAGTATTTT.

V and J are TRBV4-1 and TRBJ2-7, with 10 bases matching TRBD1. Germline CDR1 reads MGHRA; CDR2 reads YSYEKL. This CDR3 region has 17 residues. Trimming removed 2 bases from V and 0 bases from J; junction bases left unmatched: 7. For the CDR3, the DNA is TGCGCCAGCAGCCAATCCCCGGGACAGGGGAGCTCCTACGAGCAGTACTTC. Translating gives CASSQSPGQGSSYEQYF.

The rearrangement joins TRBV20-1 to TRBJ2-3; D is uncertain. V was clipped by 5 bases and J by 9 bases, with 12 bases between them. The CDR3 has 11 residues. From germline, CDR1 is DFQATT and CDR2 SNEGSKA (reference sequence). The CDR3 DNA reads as TGCAGTGCTCTAAGAGCTCAAACGCAGTATTTT. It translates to CSALRAQTQYF.

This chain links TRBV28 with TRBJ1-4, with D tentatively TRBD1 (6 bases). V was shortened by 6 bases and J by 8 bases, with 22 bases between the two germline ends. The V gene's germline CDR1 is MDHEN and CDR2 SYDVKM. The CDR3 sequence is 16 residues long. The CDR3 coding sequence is TGTGCCAGCAGCCTCGGCAGTCGACAGGTCTGGGAAAAACTGTTTTTT. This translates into CASSLGSRQVWEKLFF.

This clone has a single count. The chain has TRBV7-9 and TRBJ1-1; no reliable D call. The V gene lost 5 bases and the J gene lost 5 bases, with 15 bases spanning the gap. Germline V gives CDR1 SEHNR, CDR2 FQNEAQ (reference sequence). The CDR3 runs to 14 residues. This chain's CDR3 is CASSERQSGTEAFF. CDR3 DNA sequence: TGTGCCAGCAGCGAAAGACAAAGCGGGACTGAAGCTTTCTTT.

The CDR3 DNA reads as TGTGCCAGCAGCGCCAGGGGGGTCAAGGACAGCTCCTACAATGAGCAGTTCTTC. Its protein product is CASSARGVKDSSYNEQFF. The V call is TRBV5-8, the J call TRBJ2-1, with D perhaps matching TRBD1 (7 bases). Trimming removed 4 bases from V and 0 bases from J, with 20 bases in between. In germline, CDR1 is SGHTS, CDR2 YDEGEE. CDR3 size: 18 residues.

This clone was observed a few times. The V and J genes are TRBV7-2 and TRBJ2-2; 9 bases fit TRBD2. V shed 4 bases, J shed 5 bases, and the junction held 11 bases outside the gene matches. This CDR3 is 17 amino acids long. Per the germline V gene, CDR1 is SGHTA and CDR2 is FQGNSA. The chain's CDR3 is CASSYHGGLAGTGELFF. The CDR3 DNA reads TGTGCCAGCAGCTACCACGGGGGGCTAGCGGGGACCGGGGAGCTGTTTTTT.

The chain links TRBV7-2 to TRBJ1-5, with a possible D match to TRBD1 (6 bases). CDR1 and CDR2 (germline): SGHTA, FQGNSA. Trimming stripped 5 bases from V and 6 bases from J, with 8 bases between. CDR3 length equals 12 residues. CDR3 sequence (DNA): TGTGCCAGCAGCATAGGGGGTCAGCCCCAGCATTTT. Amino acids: CASSIGGQPQHF.

The CDR3 here is CACSGSGNEQFF. As DNA, the CDR3 is TGTGCCTGCAGCGGGAGCGGCAATGAGCAGTTCTTC. The chain joins TRBV30 to TRBJ2-1; 8 nucleotides line up with TRBD2. CDR1 is GTSNPN, CDR2 SVGIG, per germline (reference sequence). The ends lost 6 bases at V and 6 bases at J; junction bases unmatched: 4. This CDR3 has 12 amino acids.

CDR3 residues: CASSIVVGANQPQHF. Written as DNA, the CDR3 is TGTGCCAGTAGTATAGTGGTGGGCGCGAATCAGCCCCAGCATTTT. The V and J genes are TRBV19 and TRBJ1-5; D unresolved. Trimming stripped 1 base from V and 4 bases from J, with 11 bases between. The CDR3 totals 15 residues. Germline CDR1 and CDR2: LNHDA and SQIVND (reference sequence).

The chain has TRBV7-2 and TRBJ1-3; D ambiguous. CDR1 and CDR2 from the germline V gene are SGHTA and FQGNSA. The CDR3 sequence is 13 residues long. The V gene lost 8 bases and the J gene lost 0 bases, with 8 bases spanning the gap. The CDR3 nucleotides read TGTGCCAGCGGCGTAGACTCTGGAAACACCATATATTTT. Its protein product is CASGVDSGNTIYF.

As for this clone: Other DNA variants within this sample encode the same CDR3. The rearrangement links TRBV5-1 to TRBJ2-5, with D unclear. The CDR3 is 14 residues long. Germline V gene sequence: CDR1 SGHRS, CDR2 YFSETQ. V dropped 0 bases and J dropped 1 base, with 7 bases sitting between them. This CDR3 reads CASSLVLGQETQYF. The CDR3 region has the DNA TGCGCCAGCAGCTTGGTTCTAGGCCAAGAGACCCAGTACTTC.

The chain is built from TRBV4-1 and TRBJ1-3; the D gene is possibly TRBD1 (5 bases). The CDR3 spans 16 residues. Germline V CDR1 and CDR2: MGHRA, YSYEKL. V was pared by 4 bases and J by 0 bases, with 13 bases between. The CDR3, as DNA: TGCGCCAGCAGCCTCTTCGGGGCAGGCTCTGGAAACACCATATATTTT. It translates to CASSLFGAGSGNTIYF.

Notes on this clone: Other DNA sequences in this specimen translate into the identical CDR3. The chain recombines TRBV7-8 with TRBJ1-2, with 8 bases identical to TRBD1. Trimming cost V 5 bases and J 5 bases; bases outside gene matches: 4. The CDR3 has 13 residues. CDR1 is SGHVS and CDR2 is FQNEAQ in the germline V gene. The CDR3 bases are TGTGCCAGCAGCCCTGACAGGGGTTATGGCTACACCTTC. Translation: CASSPDRGYGYTF.

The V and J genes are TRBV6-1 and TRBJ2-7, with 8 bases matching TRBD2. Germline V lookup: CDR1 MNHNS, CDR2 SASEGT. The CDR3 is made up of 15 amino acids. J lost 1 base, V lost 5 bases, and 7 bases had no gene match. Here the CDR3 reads CASSFDGGASYEQYF. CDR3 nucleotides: TGTGCCAGCAGTTTCGACGGGGGGGCTTCCTACGAGCAGTACTTC.

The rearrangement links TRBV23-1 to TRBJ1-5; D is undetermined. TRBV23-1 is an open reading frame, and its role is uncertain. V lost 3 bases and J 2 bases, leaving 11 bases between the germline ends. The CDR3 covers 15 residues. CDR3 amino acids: CASSQSWRGNQPQHF. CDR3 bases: TGCGCCAGCAGTCAGTCGTGGAGGGGCAATCAGCCCCAGCATTTT.

This CDR3 reads CASSLVSGVNEKLFF. The DNA of the CDR3 is TGTGCCAGCAGCTTAGTTTCAGGGGTTAATGAAAAACTGTTTTTT. V is TRBV7-2 and J is TRBJ1-4, with D maybe TRBD1 (6 bases). This CDR3 contains 15 residues. The V gene lost 1 base and the J gene lost 4 bases, with 10 bases spanning the gap. The germline V gene encodes CDR1 SGHTA and CDR2 FQGNSA.